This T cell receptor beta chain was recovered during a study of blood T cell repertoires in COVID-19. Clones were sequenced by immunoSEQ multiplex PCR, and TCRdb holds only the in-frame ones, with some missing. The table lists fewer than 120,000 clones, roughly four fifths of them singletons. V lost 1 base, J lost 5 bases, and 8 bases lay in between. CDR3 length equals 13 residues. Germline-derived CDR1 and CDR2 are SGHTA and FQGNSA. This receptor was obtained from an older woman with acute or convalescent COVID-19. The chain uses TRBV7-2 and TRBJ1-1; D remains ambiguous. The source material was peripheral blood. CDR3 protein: CASSLDWRTEAFF. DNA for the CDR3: TGTGCCAGCAGCTTAGATTGGAGAACTGAAGCTTTCTTT.